The 27 T cell receptor beta chains given below trace back to one sample, sequenced in a study of blood T cell repertoires in COVID-19. Sequencing was performed with immunoSEQ multiplex PCR; in TCRdb, only in-frame clones are kept and a portion is missing. The sample yields over 200,000 clones, about 80% seen once. The sequenced sample consisted of peripheral blood. The receptors were gathered from a woman of 80 years or more with acute or convalescent COVID-19.

This rearrangement joins TRBV6-5 to TRBJ1-6; TRBD1 matches at 7 bases. Germline CDR1 MNHEY, CDR2 SVGAGI. The trim removed 11 bases at V and 5 bases at J, leaving 6 bases unmatched. The CDR3 sequence is 13 residues long. This CDR3 reads CAGNRGDNSPLHF. The CDR3 region has the DNA TGTGCCGGAAACAGGGGAGATAATTCACCCCTCCACTTT.

This chain uses TRBV3-1 (or the pseudogene TRBV3-2) with TRBJ1-2; TRBD1 is a possible D gene (5 bases). Germline V gene data show CDR1 as LGHDT and CDR2 as YNNKEL (reference sequence). The CDR3 has 15 amino acids. Trimming took off 0 bases at V and 6 bases at J, with 14 bases between the two ends. CDR3 nucleotides: TGTGCCAGCAGCCAAGATCCCAGGGCCTCCGATGGCTACACCTTC. Translating it yields CASSQDPRASDGYTF.

V and J are TRBV6-5 and TRBJ1-1, with D hard to call. This CDR3 has 13 residues. V was shortened by 3 bases and J by 6 bases, with 11 bases between the two germline ends. Germline loops: CDR1 MNHEY, CDR2 SVGAGI. This chain's CDR3 is CASSYGPGAEAFF. In nucleotides, the CDR3 is TGTGCCAGCAGTTATGGCCCAGGCGCTGAAGCTTTCTTT.

This clone was counted between two and nine times. This chain joins TRBV5-1 and TRBJ1-4, with 7 bases that match TRBD1. CDR1 is SGHRS, CDR2 YFSETQ, per germline. The V segment lost 3 bases and the J segment 5 bases; nucleotides outside the gene matches: 4. CDR3 size: 14 residues. Here the CDR3 DNA reads TGCGCCAGCAGCTACGGGACAGAGAATGAAAAACTGTTTTTT. Protein sequence: CASSYGTENEKLFF.

The chain uses TRBV20-1 and TRBJ2-2, with D perhaps matching TRBD2 (6 bases). CDR1 and CDR2 from the germline V gene are DFQATT and SNEGSKA (reference sequence). V was trimmed by 3 bases and J by 0 bases, leaving 11 bases between them. This CDR3 has 15 amino acids. The CDR3 is CSASSAGANTGELFF. CDR3 bases: TGCAGTGCTAGTTCAGCGGGCGCGAACACCGGGGAGCTGTTTTTT.

J is TRBJ2-2 and V is TRBV15, with TRBD1 matching over 8 bases. This CDR3 is 14 amino acids long. Per germline, CDR1 LNHNV and CDR2 YYDKDF (reference sequence). The J segment lost 6 bases and the V segment lost 8 bases, leaving 8 bases of the junction unmatched. Here the CDR3 reads CATSVGQGAGELFF. In DNA, the CDR3 is TGTGCCACCTCGGTAGGACAGGGCGCCGGGGAGCTGTTTTTT.

This clone was seen many times. This CDR3 reads CASSYSGTKRDTQYF. The CDR3 DNA reads as TGTGCCAGCAGTTACTCTGGGACTAAGAGAGATACGCAGTATTTT. This chain connects TRBV6-2 or TRBV6-3 to TRBJ2-3; 7 bases line up with TRBD2. J was trimmed by 5 bases and V by 0 bases; bases with no gene match: 5. CDR1 MNHEY and CDR2 SVGEGT come from the germline V gene. This CDR3 region has 15 residues.

CDR3: CASSESGHRNQPQHF. For the CDR3, the DNA is TGTGCCAGCAGTGAATCGGGACACCGCAATCAGCCCCAGCATTTT. The chain recombines TRBV6-1 with TRBJ1-5, with D tentatively TRBD1 (6 bases). The CDR3 length is 15 residues. CDR1 and CDR2 from the germline V gene are MNHNS and SASEGT. V was pared by 2 bases and J by 2 bases, with 10 bases between.

The chain is built from TRBV6-5 and TRBJ1-2; 9 bases are a match to TRBD1. Per germline, CDR1 MNHEY and CDR2 SVGAGI. The CDR3 runs to 15 residues. V was pared by 6 bases and J by 5 bases, with 10 bases of the junction left unmatched. The CDR3: CASRDPGQGRYGYTF. CDR3 bases: TGTGCCAGCAGGGACCCGGGACAGGGAAGGTATGGCTACACCTTC.

This chain uses TRBV7-9 with TRBJ2-1, with 14 bases fitting TRBD2. Germline CDR1 and CDR2: SEHNR and FQNEAQ (reference sequence). The length of the CDR3 is 15 residues. Trimming took 4 bases from V and 8 from J; bases not matched to a gene: 4. The CDR3 region is CASSYGTSGSDEQFF. In DNA, the CDR3 is TGTGCCAGCAGCTATGGGACTAGCGGGAGTGATGAGCAGTTCTTC. Drawing the rest from reference TRBV7-9 and TRBJ2-1, the complete variable domain is DTGVSQNPRHKITKRGQNVTFRCDPISEHNRLYWYRQTLGQGPEFLTYFQNEAQLEKSRLLSDRFSAERPKGSFSTLEIQRTEQGDSAMYLCASSYGTSGSDEQFFGPGTRLTVL.

The chain couples TRBV19 to TRBJ2-3, with 10 bases fitting TRBD2. In germline, CDR1 is LNHDA, CDR2 SQIVND (reference sequence). The length of the CDR3 is 16 residues. The V gene end was trimmed by 3 bases and the J gene end by 2 bases; junction bases not matched to a gene: 5. CDR3 DNA: TGTGCCAGTAGTATGGCTAGCGGGGGAAACACAGATACGCAGTATTTT. Its translation is CASSMASGGNTDTQYF.

The chain employs TRBV6-5 and TRBJ2-6; the D is unclear. Trimming removed 2 bases from V and 4 bases from J, with 9 bases in between. Germline V lookup: CDR1 MNHEY, CDR2 SVGAGI. This CDR3 is 15 amino acids long. The CDR3 here is CASSYVSAGANVLTF. The CDR3 DNA follows: TGTGCCAGCAGTTACGTGAGTGCCGGGGCCAACGTCCTGACTTTC.

V and J are TRBV20-1 and TRBJ1-4; a possible D gene is TRBD1 (5 bases). Trimming removed 6 bases at V and 8 bases at J, with 10 bases between. This CDR3 region has 11 residues. The germline V gene has CDR1 DFQATT and CDR2 SNEGSKA (reference sequence). The CDR3 nucleotides are TGCAGTGCCAGGGTCAGGGAAAAACTGTTTTTT. Its protein is CSARVREKLFF.

The chain has TRBV5-1 and TRBJ2-1; no clear D. Germline CDR1 is SGHRS and CDR2 is YFSETQ. With 0 bases removed from V and 6 bases from J, the gap between germline ends came to 7 bases. This CDR3 spans 13 amino acids. The CDR3 DNA follows: TGCGCCAGCAGCTTGGCTATCGCCAATGAGCAGTTCTTC. Its protein is CASSLAIANEQFF.

In its sample, this clone was seen a few times. The chain has TRBV6-6 and TRBJ1-1; perhaps TRBD1 as D (6 bases). The CDR3 is made up of 13 amino acids. Per germline, CDR1 MNHNY and CDR2 SVGAGI (reference sequence). Deletions cut 4 bases from V and 8 bases from J, with 14 bases between. DNA of the CDR3: TGTGCCAGCAGTTCGACAGGCCCGGCGGAAGCTTTCTTT. Protein: CASSSTGPAEAFF.

This clone turned up a few times. The V gene is TRBV5-1, the J gene TRBJ1-3; 8 nucleotides agree with TRBD1. Germline V gene data show CDR1 as SGHRS and CDR2 as YFSETQ. V lost 0 bases and J lost 0; bases outside the gene matches: 2. The CDR3 is 16 residues long. CDR3 region: CASSLGTGSSGNTIYF. DNA of the CDR3: TGCGCCAGCAGCTTGGGGACAGGGAGCTCTGGAAACACCATATATTTT.

V is TRBV7-8 and J is TRBJ2-1; 7 bases map to TRBD1. The CDR3 consists of 15 residues. CDR1 is SGHVS, CDR2 FQNEAQ, per germline. V trimming: 5 bases; J trimming: 7 bases; junction bases outside the gene matches: 11. The DNA of the CDR3 is TGTGCCAGCAGCCAAGACAGGGTAGGGCCTAATGAGCAGTTCTTC. Amino acids: CASSQDRVGPNEQFF.

This clone was observed a handful of times. Here the CDR3 reads CASSKRTGTGNQPQHF. The CDR3, as DNA: TGTGCCAGCAGCAAGAGAACCGGGACAGGCAATCAGCCCCAGCATTTT. The gene calls are TRBV5-8 and TRBJ1-5; TRBD1 matches 7 bases. CDR1 and CDR2 (germline): SGHTS, YDEGEE. This CDR3 contains 16 residues. V lost 4 bases and J lost 2; bases outside the gene matches: 9.

The chain employs TRBV4-1 and TRBJ1-1; D is possibly TRBD1 (6 bases). Between the trimmed V and J ends, which lost 1 base and 0 bases, there was a span of 12 bases. The CDR3 length is 16 residues. Germline V gene lookup returns CDR1 MGHRA and CDR2 YSYEKL. The CDR3 bases are TGCGCCAGCAGCCAAGGGACAGCGAAACTGAACACTGAAGCTTTCTTT. It translates to CASSQGTAKLNTEAFF.

The CDR3 DNA sequence: TGTGCCAGCAGTTCAGGACTAGGAGTGGGATCAGATACGCAGTATTTT. It specifies CASSSGLGVGSDTQYF. V usage is TRBV6-5 and J usage is TRBJ2-3; 7 nucleotides agree with TRBD2. The CDR3 consists of 16 residues. CDR1 and CDR2 (germline): MNHEY, SVGAGI. Trimming removed 4 bases from V and 4 bases from J; junction bases left unmatched: 11.

This chain joins TRBV5-1 and TRBJ2-3; 7 nucleotides match TRBD1. With V trimmed by 4 bases and J by 3 bases, 11 bases remained unmatched. CDR3 size: 16 residues. Germline CDR1 reads SGHRS; CDR2 reads YFSETQ. As DNA, the CDR3 is TGCGCCAGCAGCCTCCCGACCGGGACAGAGACAGATACGCAGTATTTT. Translating it yields CASSLPTGTETDTQYF.

V is TRBV4-3 and J is TRBJ1-3; 8 nucleotides match TRBD1. CDR1 LGHNA and CDR2 YSLEER come from the germline V gene. The J segment lost 2 bases and the V segment lost 1 base, leaving 7 bases of the junction unmatched. The CDR3 extends over 17 amino acids. The CDR3 bases are TGCGCCAGCAGCCAAGGGACCCCGGACAGGGCTGGAAACACCATATATTTT. Translated, it gives CASSQGTPDRAGNTIYF.

The V gene is TRBV5-1, the J gene TRBJ2-1, with 15 positions matching TRBD2. V lost 0 bases and J lost 10; bases outside the gene matches: 5. The CDR3 has 16 residues. Germline CDR1 reads SGHRS; CDR2 reads YFSETQ. The CDR3 loop is CASSLAIGTSGREQFF. The CDR3 region has the DNA TGCGCCAGCAGCTTGGCCATAGGGACTAGCGGGAGGGAGCAGTTCTTC. Full variable domain (outside the CDR3, taken from reference TRBV5-1 and TRBJ2-1): KAGVTQTPRYLIKTRGQQVTLSCSPISGHRSVSWYQQTPGQGLQFLFEYFSETQRNKGNFPGRFSGRQFSNSRSEMNVSTLELGDSALYLCASSLAIGTSGREQFFGPGTRLTVL.

This clone was observed a handful of times. This rearrangement joins TRBV6-5 to TRBJ1-1, with D uncertain. Looked up from germline, CDR1 is MNHEY and CDR2 is SVGAGI. CDR3 length equals 15 residues. V was clipped by 0 bases and J by 1 base, with 9 bases between them. The CDR3 region has the DNA TGTGCCAGCAGTTACTCGTGGGAGACGAACACTGAAGCTTTCTTT. It yields the protein CASSYSWETNTEAFF.

CDR3 nucleotides: TGTGCCAGCAGCCAAGTATCGGGACAGGCTGAAGCTTTCTTT. Translating gives CASSQVSGQAEAFF. The rearrangement links TRBV3-1 (or the pseudogene TRBV3-2) to TRBJ1-1; 8 nucleotides line up with TRBD1. There are 14 residues in the CDR3. The ends lost 1 base at V and 6 bases at J; junction bases unmatched: 4. Germline values: CDR1 LGHDT, CDR2 YNNKEL (reference sequence).

This rearrangement joins TRBV2 to TRBJ2-4; TRBD2 matches 8 bases. Germline V gives CDR1 SNHLY, CDR2 FYNNEI. V dropped 6 bases and J dropped 0; count of bases not matched to a gene: 4. The length of the CDR3 is 15 residues. Written as DNA, the CDR3 is TGTGCCAGCAGCGGACTAGCAGTAGCCAAAAACATTCAGTACTTC. Its protein is CASSGLAVAKNIQYF.

The chain joins TRBV2 to TRBJ1-2, with 8 positions matching TRBD1. Germline CDR1 SNHLY, CDR2 FYNNEI. CDR3 length: 15 residues. The ends lost 3 bases at V and 2 bases at J; junction bases unmatched: 5. Here the CDR3 reads CASSERQGANYGYTF. CDR3 DNA sequence: TGTGCCAGCAGTGAGAGGCAGGGGGCGAACTATGGCTACACCTTC.